These T cell receptor beta chains were read from a single sample in a study of shared clonotypes between healthy human individuals. TCRdb keeps only in-frame clones here, not all; method: immunoSEQ multiplex PCR. The sample consists of roughly 2.6 million clones, roughly nine tenths of them appearing once. The sample taken for sequencing was naive CD4+ T cells sorted from blood. These receptors were collected from a man between 18 and 29 years old in good health. Each CDR3 is given with its conserved first and last residue. The D gene is left open where the match is weak. Only some rows state a clone size, as once, few, many or a class for expanded clones.

len,j_gene,abundance,d_gene,v_gene,CDR3aa,CDR3nt
15,TRBJ1-6,.,.,TRBV30,CASGAATSYNSPLHF,TGTGCCTCCGGGGCCGCTACCTCCTATAATTCACCCCTCCACTTT
12,TRBJ2-2,.,.,TRBV13,CASSLVTGELFF,TGTGCCAGCAGCTTGGTGACCGGGGAGCTGTTTTTT
14,TRBJ1-2,.,.,TRBV14,CASSQVRGALGYTF,TGTGCCAGCAGCCAAGTACGGGGGGCCTTGGGCTACACCTTC
12,TRBJ1-1,once,.,TRBV21-1,CASSRQRAGAFF,TGTGCCAGCAGCCGACAAAGAGCAGGGGCTTTCTTT
14,TRBJ1-5,.,.,TRBV6-5,CASRGTFSNQPQHF,TGTGCCAGCCGTGGGACATTCAGCAATCAGCCCCAGCATTTT
12,TRBJ1-2,few,.,TRBV28,CASSEGWYGYTF,TGTGCCAGCAGTGAGGGTTGGTATGGCTACACCTTC
13,TRBJ2-5,.,.,TRBV4-2,CASSQDVGMAQYF,TGTGCCAGCAGCCAAGATGTGGGGATGGCCCAGTACTTC
14,TRBJ1-5,.,.,TRBV6-5,CASSYARGDQPQHF,TGTGCCAGCAGTTACGCGAGAGGGGATCAGCCCCAGCATTTT
16,TRBJ2-2,.,TRBD1,TRBV27,CASSKPGTVNTGELFF,TGTGCCAGCAGTAAACCCGGGACAGTGAACACCGGGGAGCTGTTTTTT
17,TRBJ2-3,.,TRBD1,TRBV5-1,CASSLGFGTGGTDTQYF,TGCGCCAGCAGCTTGGGGTTCGGGACAGGGGGGACAGATACGCAGTATTTT
16,TRBJ1-5,.,.,TRBV19,CASSHRQILSNQPQHF,TGTGCCAGTAGTCACCGACAGATTCTTAGCAATCAGCCCCAGCATTTT
14,TRBJ1-5,.,.,TRBV7-9,CASSPQGGNQPQHF,TGTGCCAGCAGCCCGCAGGGTGGCAATCAGCCCCAGCATTTT
16,TRBJ2-7,.,.,TRBV7-2,CASSLAMATISYEQYF,TGTGCCAGCAGCTTAGCGATGGCGACAATCTCCTACGAGCAGTACTTC
13,TRBJ1-6,.,.,TRBV6-5,CASSYDTLGPLHF,TGTGCCAGCAGTTACGATACCTTGGGACCCCTCCACTTT
15,TRBJ2-7,.,TRBD1,TRBV27,CASSHYRDRAYEQYF,TGTGCCAGCAGCCACTACCGGGACAGAGCCTACGAGCAGTACTTC
15,TRBJ2-7,.,.,TRBV18,CASSPPSRGTYEQYF,TGTGCCAGCTCACCACCTTCTAGGGGGACGTACGAGCAGTACTTC
15,TRBJ2-1,.,.,TRBV2,CASGRIRGSYNEQFF,TGTGCCAGCGGGAGGATAAGGGGATCCTACAATGAGCAGTTCTTC
16,TRBJ2-6,.,.,TRBV5-1,CASSLQPSSGANVLTF,TGCGCCAGCAGCTTGCAACCCAGCTCTGGGGCCAACGTCCTGACTTTC
14,TRBJ1-2,few,.,TRBV10-3,CAISASDSNYGYTF,TGTGCCATCAGTGCGTCCGATTCCAACTATGGCTACACCTTC
15,TRBJ1-3,.,.,TRBV29-1,CSGAGAGGSGNTIYF,TGCAGCGGGGCGGGAGCCGGGGGTTCTGGAAACACCATATATTTT
12,TRBJ1-2,.,.,TRBV7-2,CASSLQAGGYTF,TGTGCCAGCAGCTTACAGGCGGGAGGCTACACCTTC